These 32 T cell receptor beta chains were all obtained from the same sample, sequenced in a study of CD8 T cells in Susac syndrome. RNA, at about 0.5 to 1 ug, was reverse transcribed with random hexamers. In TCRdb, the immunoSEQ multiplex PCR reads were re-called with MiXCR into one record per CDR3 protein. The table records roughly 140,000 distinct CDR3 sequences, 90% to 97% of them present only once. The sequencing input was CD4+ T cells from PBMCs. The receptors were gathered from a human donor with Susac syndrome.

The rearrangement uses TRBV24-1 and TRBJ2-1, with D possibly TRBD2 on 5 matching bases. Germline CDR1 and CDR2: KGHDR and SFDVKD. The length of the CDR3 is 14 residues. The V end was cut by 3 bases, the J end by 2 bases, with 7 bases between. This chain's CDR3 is CATSDTGTYNEQFF. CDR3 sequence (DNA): TGTGCCACCAGTGATACCGGGACCTACAATGAGCAGTTCTTC.

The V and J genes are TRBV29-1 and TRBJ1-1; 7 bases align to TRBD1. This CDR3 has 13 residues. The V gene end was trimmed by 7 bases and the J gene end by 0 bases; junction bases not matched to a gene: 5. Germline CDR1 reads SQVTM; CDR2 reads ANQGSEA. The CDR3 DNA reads TGCAGCGCCGGACAGGCTTTGAACACTGAAGCTTTCTTT. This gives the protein CSAGQALNTEAFF.

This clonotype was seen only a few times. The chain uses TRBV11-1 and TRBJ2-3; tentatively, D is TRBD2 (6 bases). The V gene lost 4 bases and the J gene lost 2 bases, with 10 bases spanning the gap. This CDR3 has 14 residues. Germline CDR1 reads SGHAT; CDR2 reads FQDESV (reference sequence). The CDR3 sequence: CASSSGLTTDTQYF. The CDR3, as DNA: TGTGCCAGCAGCTCGGGACTTACCACAGATACGCAGTATTTT.

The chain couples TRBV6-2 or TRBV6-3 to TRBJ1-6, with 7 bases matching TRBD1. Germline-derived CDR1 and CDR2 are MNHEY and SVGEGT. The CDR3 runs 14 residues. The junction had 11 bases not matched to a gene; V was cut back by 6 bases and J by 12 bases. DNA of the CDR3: TGTGCCAGCAGGGGGGACAGTGCCTCGGGACCCCTCCACTTT. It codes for CASRGDSASGPLHF.

For the CDR3, the DNA is TGTGCCAGCAGTGGCGTCACCGGTGCCGGGGAGCTGTTTTTT. It translates to CASSGVTGAGELFF. The rearrangement uses TRBV2 and TRBJ2-2; no reliable D call. V was pared by 4 bases and J by 6 bases, with 12 bases between. Germline CDR1 is SNHLY and CDR2 is FYNNEI. The CDR3 runs 14 residues. The whole variable domain, filled in from reference TRBV2 and TRBJ2-2, reads EPEVTQTPSHQVTQMGQEVILRCVPISNHLYFYWYRQILGQKVEFLVSFYNNEISEKSEIFDDQFSVERPDGSNFTLKIRSTKLEDSAMYFCASSGVTGAGELFFGEGSRLTVL.

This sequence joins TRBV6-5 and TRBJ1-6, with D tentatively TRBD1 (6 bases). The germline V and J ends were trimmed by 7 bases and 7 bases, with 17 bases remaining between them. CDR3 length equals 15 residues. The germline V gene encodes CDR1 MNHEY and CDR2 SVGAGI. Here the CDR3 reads CASTDGDRMNSPLHF. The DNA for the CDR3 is TGTGCCAGCACCGACGGCGACAGGATGAATTCACCCCTCCACTTT.

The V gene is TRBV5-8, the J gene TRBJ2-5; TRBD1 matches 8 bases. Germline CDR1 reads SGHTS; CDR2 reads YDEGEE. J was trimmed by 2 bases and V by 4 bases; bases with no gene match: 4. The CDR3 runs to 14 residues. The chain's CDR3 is CASSDRGRQETQYF. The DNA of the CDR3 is TGTGCCAGCAGCGACAGGGGTCGTCAAGAGACCCAGTACTTC.

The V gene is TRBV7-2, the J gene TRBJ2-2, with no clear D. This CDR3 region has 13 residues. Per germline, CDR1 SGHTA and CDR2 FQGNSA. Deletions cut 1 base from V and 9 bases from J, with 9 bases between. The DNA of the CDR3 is TGTGCCAGCAGCTTAGGGGAAGCTAGGGAGCTGTTTTTT. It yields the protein CASSLGEARELFF.

DNA for the CDR3: TGCGCCAGCAGCCAAGTTGGGACAGGGGAAAAAAACATTCAGTACTTC. Encoded protein: CASSQVGTGEKNIQYF. The chain employs TRBV4-1 and TRBJ2-4; 10 positions agree with TRBD1. Losses at the gene ends were 1 base for V and 4 bases for J; bases not matched to a gene: 4. This CDR3 has 16 residues. Germline assignment: CDR1 MGHRA and CDR2 YSYEKL.

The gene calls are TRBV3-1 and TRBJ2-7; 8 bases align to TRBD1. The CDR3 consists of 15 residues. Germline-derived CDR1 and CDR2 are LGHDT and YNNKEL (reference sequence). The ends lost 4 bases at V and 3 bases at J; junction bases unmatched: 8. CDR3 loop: CASSLTGVSGYEQYF. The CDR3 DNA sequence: TGTGCCAGCAGCCTGACAGGGGTTTCCGGCTACGAGCAGTACTTC.

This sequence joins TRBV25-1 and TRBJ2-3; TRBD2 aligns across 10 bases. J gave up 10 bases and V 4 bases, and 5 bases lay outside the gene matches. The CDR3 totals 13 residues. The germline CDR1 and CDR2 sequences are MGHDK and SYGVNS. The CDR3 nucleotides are TGTGCCAGCAGTGGGTTTCTAGCGGGAGCGCAGTATTTT. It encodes CASSGFLAGAQYF.

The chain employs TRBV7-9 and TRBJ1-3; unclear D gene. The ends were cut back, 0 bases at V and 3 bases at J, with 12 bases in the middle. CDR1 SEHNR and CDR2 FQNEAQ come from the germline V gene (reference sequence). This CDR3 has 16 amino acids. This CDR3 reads CASSLARQDGGNTIYF. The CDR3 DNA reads TGTGCCAGCAGCTTAGCCCGGCAGGACGGTGGAAACACCATATATTTT.

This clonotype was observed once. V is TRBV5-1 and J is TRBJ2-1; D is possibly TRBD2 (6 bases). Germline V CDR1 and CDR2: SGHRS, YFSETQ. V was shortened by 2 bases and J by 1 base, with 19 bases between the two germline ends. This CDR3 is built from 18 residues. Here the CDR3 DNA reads TGCGCCAGCAGCTTCCCCCGAGGTGGCGGGGAGTCCTACAATGAGCAGTTCTTC. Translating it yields CASSFPRGGGESYNEQFF. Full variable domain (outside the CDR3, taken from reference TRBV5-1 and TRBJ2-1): KAGVTQTPRYLIKTRGQQVTLSCSPISGHRSVSWYQQTPGQGLQFLFEYFSETQRNKGNFPGRFSGRQFSNSRSEMNVSTLELGDSALYLCASSFPRGGGESYNEQFFGPGTRLTVL.

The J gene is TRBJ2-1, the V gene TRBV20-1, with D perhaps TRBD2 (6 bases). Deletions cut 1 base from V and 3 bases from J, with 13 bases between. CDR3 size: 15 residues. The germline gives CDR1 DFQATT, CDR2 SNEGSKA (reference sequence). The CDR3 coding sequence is TGCAGTGCTAGAGTAGGAGGGGCGGACTACAATGAGCAGTTCTTC. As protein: CSARVGGADYNEQFF.

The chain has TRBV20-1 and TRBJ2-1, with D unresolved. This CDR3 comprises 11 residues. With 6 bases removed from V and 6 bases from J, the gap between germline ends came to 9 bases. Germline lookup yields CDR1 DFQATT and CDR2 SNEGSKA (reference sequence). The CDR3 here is CSALPTNEQFF. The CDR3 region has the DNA TGCAGTGCCCTCCCCACCAATGAGCAGTTCTTC.

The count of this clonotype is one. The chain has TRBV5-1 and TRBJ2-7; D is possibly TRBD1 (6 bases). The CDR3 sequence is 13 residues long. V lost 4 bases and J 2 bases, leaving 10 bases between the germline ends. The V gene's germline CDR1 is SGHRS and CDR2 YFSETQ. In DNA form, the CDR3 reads TGCGCCAGCAGCATCACAGGGACCTACGAGCAGTACTTC. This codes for CASSITGTYEQYF.

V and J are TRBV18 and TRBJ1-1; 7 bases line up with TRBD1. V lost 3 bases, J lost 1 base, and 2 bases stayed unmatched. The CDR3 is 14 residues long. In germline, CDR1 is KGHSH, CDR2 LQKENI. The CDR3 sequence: CASSPNRGNTEAFF. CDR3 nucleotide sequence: TGTGCCAGCTCACCTAACAGGGGGAACACTGAAGCTTTCTTT.

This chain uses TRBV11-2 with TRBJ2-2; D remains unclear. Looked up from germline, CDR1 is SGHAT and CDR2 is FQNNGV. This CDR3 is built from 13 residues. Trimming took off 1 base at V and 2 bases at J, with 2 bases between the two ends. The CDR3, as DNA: TGTGCCAGCAGCTTAGTTAACACCGGGGAGCTGTTTTTT. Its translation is CASSLVNTGELFF. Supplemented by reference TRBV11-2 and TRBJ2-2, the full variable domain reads EAGVAQSPRYKIIEKRQSVAFWCNPISGHATLYWYQQILGQGPKLLIQFQNNGVVDDSQLPKDRFSAERLKGVDSTLKIQPAKLEDSAVYLCASSLVNTGELFFGEGSRLTVL.

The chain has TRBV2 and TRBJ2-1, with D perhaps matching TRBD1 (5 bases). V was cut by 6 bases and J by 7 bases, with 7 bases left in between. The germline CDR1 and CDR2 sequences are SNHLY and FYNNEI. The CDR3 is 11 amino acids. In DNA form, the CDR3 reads TGTGCCAGCAGAGACAGAAATGAGCAGTTCTTC. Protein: CASRDRNEQFF.

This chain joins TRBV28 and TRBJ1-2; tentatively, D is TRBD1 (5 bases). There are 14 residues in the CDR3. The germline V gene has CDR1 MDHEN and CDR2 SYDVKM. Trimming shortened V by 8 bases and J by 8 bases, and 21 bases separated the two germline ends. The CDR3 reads CASVRGIQEPGYTF. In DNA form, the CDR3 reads TGTGCCAGCGTACGGGGGATTCAGGAGCCCGGCTACACCTTC.

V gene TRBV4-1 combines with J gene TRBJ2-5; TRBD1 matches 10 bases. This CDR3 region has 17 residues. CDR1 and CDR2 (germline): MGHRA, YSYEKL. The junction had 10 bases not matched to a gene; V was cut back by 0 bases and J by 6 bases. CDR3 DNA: TGCGCCAGCAGCCAAGACGCCCGACAGGGGGCGCGGCAGACCCAGTACTTC. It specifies CASSQDARQGARQTQYF.

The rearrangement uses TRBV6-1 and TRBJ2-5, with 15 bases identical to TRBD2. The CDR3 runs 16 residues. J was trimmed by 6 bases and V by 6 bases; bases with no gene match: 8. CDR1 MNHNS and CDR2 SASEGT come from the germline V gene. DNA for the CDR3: TGTGCCAGCAGCTCCGGACTAGCGGGGGGGCGGAAGACCCAGTACTTC. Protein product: CASSSGLAGGRKTQYF.

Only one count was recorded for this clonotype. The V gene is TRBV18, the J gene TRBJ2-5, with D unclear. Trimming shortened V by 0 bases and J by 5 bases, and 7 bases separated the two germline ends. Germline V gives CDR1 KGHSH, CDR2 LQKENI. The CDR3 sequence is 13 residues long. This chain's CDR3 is CASSPPLGETQYF. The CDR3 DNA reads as TGTGCCAGCTCACCACCTCTTGGGGAGACCCAGTACTTC.

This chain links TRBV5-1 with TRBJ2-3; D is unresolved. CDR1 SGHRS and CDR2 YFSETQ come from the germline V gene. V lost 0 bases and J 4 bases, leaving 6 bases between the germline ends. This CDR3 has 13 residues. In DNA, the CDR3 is TGCGCCAGCAGCTTGGCGTCAGCAGATACGCAGTATTTT. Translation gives CASSLASADTQYF. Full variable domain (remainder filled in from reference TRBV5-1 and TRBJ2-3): KAGVTQTPRYLIKTRGQQVTLSCSPISGHRSVSWYQQTPGQGLQFLFEYFSETQRNKGNFPGRFSGRQFSNSRSEMNVSTLELGDSALYLCASSLASADTQYFGPGTRLTVL.

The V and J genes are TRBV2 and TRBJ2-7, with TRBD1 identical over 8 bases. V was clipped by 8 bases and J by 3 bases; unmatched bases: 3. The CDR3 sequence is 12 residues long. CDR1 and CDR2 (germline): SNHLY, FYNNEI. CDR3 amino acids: CASGDRYYEQYF. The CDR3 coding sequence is TGTGCCAGCGGGGACAGGTACTACGAGCAGTACTTC.

The CDR3 spells CATSDPSGAPFF. The CDR3, as DNA: TGTGCCACCAGTGATCCCTCAGGGGCGCCTTTCTTT. The J gene is TRBJ1-1, the V gene TRBV24-1, with D possibly matching TRBD1 (6 bases). With 3 bases removed from V and 12 bases from J, the gap between germline ends came to 13 bases. CDR1 and CDR2 (germline): KGHDR, SFDVKD. This CDR3 is 12 amino acids long.

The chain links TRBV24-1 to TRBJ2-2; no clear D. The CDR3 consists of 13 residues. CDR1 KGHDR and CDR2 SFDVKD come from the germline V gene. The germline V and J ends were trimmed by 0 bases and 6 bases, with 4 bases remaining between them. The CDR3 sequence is CATSDLVSGELFF. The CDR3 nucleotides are TGTGCCACCAGTGATTTGGTTTCCGGGGAGCTGTTTTTT.

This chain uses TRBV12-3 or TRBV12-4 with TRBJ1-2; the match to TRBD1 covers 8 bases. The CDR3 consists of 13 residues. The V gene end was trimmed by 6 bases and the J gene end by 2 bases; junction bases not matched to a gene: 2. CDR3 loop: CASSRQGNYGYTF. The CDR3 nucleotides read TGTGCCAGCAGCCGACAGGGGAACTATGGCTACACCTTC.

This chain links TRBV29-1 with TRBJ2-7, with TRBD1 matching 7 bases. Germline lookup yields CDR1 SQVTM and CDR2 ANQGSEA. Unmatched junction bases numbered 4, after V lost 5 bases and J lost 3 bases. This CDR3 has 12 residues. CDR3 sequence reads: CSVWDSSYEQYF. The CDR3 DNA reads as TGCAGCGTTTGGGACAGTAGCTACGAGCAGTACTTC.

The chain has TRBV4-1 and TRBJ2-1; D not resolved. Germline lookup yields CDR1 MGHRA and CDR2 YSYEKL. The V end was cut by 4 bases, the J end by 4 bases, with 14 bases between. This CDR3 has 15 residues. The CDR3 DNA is TGCGCCAGCAGCCCCGTGGGGAAATCTTACAATGAGCAGTTCTTC. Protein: CASSPVGKSYNEQFF.

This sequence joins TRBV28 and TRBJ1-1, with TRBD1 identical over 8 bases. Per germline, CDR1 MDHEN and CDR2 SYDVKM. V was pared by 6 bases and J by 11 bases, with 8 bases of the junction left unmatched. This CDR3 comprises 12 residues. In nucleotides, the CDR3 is TGTGCCAGCAGGACAGGGGCGGTGGTGGCTTTCTTT. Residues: CASRTGAVVAFF.

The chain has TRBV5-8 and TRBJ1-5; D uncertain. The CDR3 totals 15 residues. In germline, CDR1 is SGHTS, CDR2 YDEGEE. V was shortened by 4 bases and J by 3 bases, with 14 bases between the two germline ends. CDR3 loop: CASSIGRNPNQPQHF. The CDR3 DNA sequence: TGTGCCAGCAGCATCGGACGGAATCCCAATCAGCCCCAGCATTTT.